The clone carrying this TCR beta chain came up many times. Unique molecular identifiers were incorporated into the prepared TCRbeta library. TCRdb recomputed calls from the PCR reads with MiXCR, one row per CDR3 protein. The sample shows a few hundred thousand distinct CDR3 sequences, around an eighth of them seen only once. The V gene end was trimmed by 0 bases and the J gene end by 2 bases; junction bases not matched to a gene: 2. Germline V gives CDR1 SGHDT, CDR2 YYEEEE. This CDR3 spans 14 amino acids. This entry comes from a study of T-cell reconstitution after alpha-beta-depleted transplantation in children.

The sequence was obtained from a human donor who donated a stem cell graft to a child with combined immunodeficiency. The source material was PBMCs from the stem cell graft donor, sampled from the stem cell graft. V is TRBV5-6 and J is TRBJ2-7; 7 bases map to TRBD1. This CDR3 reads CASSLGDSTYEQYF. In nucleotides, the CDR3 is TGTGCCAGCAGCTTGGGGGACAGTACCTACGAGCAGTACTTC. The full variable domain, in which reference TRBV5-6 and TRBJ2-7 provide the parts outside the CDR3, is DAGVTQSPTHLIKTRGQQVTLRCSPKSGHDTVSWYQQALGQGPQFIFQYYEEEERQRGNFPDRFSGHQFPNYSSELNVNALLLGDSALYLCASSLGDSTYEQYFGPGTRLTVT.